The 21 T cell receptor beta chains presented below share a single source sample, sequenced in a study of T cell changes during pregnancy in multiple sclerosis. The method was immunoSEQ multiplex PCR; TCRdb's version includes in-frame clones alone and lacks a portion of them. The sample contains some 41,000 clones, around 90% of which appear only once. The material sequenced was PBMCs (not recorded whether the cells were cultured). The receptors shown here come from a female donor with multiple sclerosis, enrolled in a pregnancy study.

V gene TRBV11-2 combines with J gene TRBJ1-1; D ambiguous. Trimming removed 5 bases from V and 9 bases from J, with 16 bases in between. Per the germline V gene, CDR1 is SGHAT and CDR2 is FQNNGV. This CDR3 is 13 amino acids long. Here the CDR3 DNA reads TGTGCCAGCAGCCCCGGTGGGAGGGCCAAAGCTTTCTTT. This encodes CASSPGGRAKAFF.

V gene TRBV19 combines with J gene TRBJ1-2; D call uncertain. V lost 0 bases and J 3 bases, leaving 14 bases between the germline ends. Germline CDR1 reads LNHDA; CDR2 reads SQIVND (reference sequence). This CDR3 is built from 16 residues. CDR3 sequence reads: CASSIDLGIGDYGYTF. The CDR3 coding sequence is TGTGCCAGTAGTATAGATCTTGGGATAGGCGACTATGGCTACACCTTC.

The J gene is TRBJ1-3, the V gene TRBV5-3, with 9 nucleotides matching TRBD1. TRBV5-3 is an open reading frame, and its role is uncertain. Unmatched junction bases numbered 5, after V lost 0 bases and J lost 7 bases. This CDR3 spans 15 amino acids. The CDR3 spells CARSLVGQGGNTIYF. The CDR3, as DNA: TGTGCCAGAAGCTTGGTGGGACAGGGTGGGAACACCATATATTTT.

This clone occurred a few times. The V gene is TRBV7-9, the J gene TRBJ1-1, with D possibly TRBD1 on 5 matching bases. V lost 4 bases to trimming and J lost 4 bases, with 13 bases between them. Germline CDR1 SEHNR, CDR2 FQNEAQ (reference sequence). CDR3 length: 14 amino acids. In DNA form, the CDR3 reads TGTGCCAGCAGCTCTCCAGGGTTGGGCACTGAAGCTTTCTTT. Protein product: CASSSPGLGTEAFF. Combining the CDR3 with reference TRBV7-9 and TRBJ1-1 gives the whole variable domain DTGVSQNPRHKITKRGQNVTFRCDPISEHNRLYWYRQTLGQGPEFLTYFQNEAQLEKSRLLSDRFSAERPKGSFSTLEIQRTEQGDSAMYLCASSSPGLGTEAFFGQGTRLTVV.

The chain has TRBV18 and TRBJ2-2; no definite D call. Trimming stripped 6 bases from V and 2 bases from J, with 10 bases between. CDR3 length: 14 amino acids. From germline, CDR1 is KGHSH and CDR2 LQKENI. CDR3 nucleotide sequence: TGTGCCAGCTCCCTGACAAGTAACACCGGGGAGCTGTTTTTT. Translated: CASSLTSNTGELFF.

This chain links TRBV6-4 with TRBJ2-6; TRBD1 matches at 8 bases. V lost 2 bases, J lost 1 base, and 7 bases stayed unmatched. Germline values: CDR1 MRHNA, CDR2 SNTAGT. The CDR3 contains 18 residues. CDR3 in DNA: TGTGCCAGCAGTGACCTTGGACAGGGTGGGTCTGGGGCCAACGTCCTGACTTTC. Protein sequence: CASSDLGQGGSGANVLTF.

The chain couples TRBV4-3 to TRBJ2-7, with D perhaps matching TRBD1 or TRBD2 (5 bases each). Germline CDR1 is LGHNA and CDR2 is YSLEER. V lost 3 bases to trimming and J lost 4 bases, with 16 bases between them. The CDR3 loop spans 15 amino acids. This CDR3 is CASSQGPPFSYEQYF. CDR3 nucleotides: TGCGCCAGCAGCCAGGGACCACCTTTTTCGTACGAGCAGTACTTC.

This rearrangement joins TRBV27 to TRBJ2-1; 12 bases line up with TRBD2. J gave up 6 bases and V 8 bases, and 11 bases lay outside the gene matches. Germline values: CDR1 MNHEY, CDR2 SMNVEV (reference sequence). This CDR3 is 16 amino acids long. The CDR3 loop reads CASATGRLAGVNEQFF. CDR3 bases: TGTGCCAGCGCTACCGGGAGACTAGCGGGAGTCAATGAGCAGTTCTTC.

This rearrangement joins TRBV7-7 to TRBJ2-5, with D tentatively TRBD2 (6 bases). There are 14 residues in the CDR3. Germline CDR1 is SSHAT and CDR2 is FNYEAQ (reference sequence). The germline V and J ends were trimmed by 5 bases and 4 bases, with 14 bases remaining between them. CDR3 protein: CASSQTWGVETQYF. CDR3 coding DNA: TGTGCCAGCAGCCAAACCTGGGGGGTAGAGACCCAGTACTTC.

V gene TRBV5-1 combines with J gene TRBJ2-3; maybe TRBD2 (6 bases). The CDR3 totals 14 residues. Germline V CDR1 and CDR2: SGHRS, YFSETQ. V lost 0 bases and J lost 2, with 7 bases in between. CDR3 amino acids: CASSLGDSTDTQYF. The CDR3 DNA reads as TGCGCCAGCAGCTTGGGGGACTCCACAGATACGCAGTATTTT.

This chain connects TRBV5-4 to TRBJ1-2; 7 bases align to TRBD1. Germline CDR1 reads SGHNT; CDR2 reads YYREEE (reference sequence). The CDR3 spans 17 residues. The junction had 11 bases not matched to a gene; V was cut back by 1 base and J by 2 bases. CDR3 protein: CASSLPNPGQRNYGYTF. DNA of the CDR3: TGTGCCAGCAGCTTGCCGAACCCGGGACAGCGGAACTATGGCTACACCTTC.

This rearrangement joins TRBV7-9 to TRBJ1-2; no clear D. With 2 bases removed from V and 3 bases from J, the gap between germline ends came to 7 bases. The CDR3 sequence is 13 residues long. Germline V gene data show CDR1 as SEHNR and CDR2 as FQNEAQ (reference sequence). CDR3 sequence reads: CASSLRAYYGYTF. CDR3 in DNA: TGTGCCAGCAGCTTACGGGCGTACTATGGCTACACCTTC.

Only one count was recorded for this clone. The chain uses TRBV12-5 and TRBJ2-5; D is uncertain. The CDR3 totals 15 residues. The V end lost 2 bases, the J end lost 1 base, and 11 bases lay between the germline ends. Germline V CDR1 and CDR2: LGHNT, FRNRAP. The CDR3 sequence: CASGLRPSAQETQYF. CDR3 bases: TGTGCTAGTGGTTTGAGGCCCTCCGCCCAAGAGACCCAGTACTTC.

V usage is TRBV6-5 and J usage is TRBJ2-5, with D perhaps TRBD1 or TRBD2 (7 bases each). Per germline, CDR1 MNHEY and CDR2 SVGAGI. The V end was cut by 6 bases, the J end by 1 base, with 15 bases between. This CDR3 comprises 15 residues. The CDR3 bases are TGTGCCAGCAGCAGGGGGAGGGACATCCAAGAGACCCAGTACTTC. Protein product: CASSRGRDIQETQYF.

The chain links TRBV5-1 to TRBJ2-6, with D perhaps being TRBD1 or TRBD2 (7 bases each). Between the trimmed V and J ends, which lost 0 bases and 1 base, there was a span of 17 bases. This CDR3 spans 19 amino acids. Germline CDR1 SGHRS, CDR2 YFSETQ. CDR3 protein: CASSLAPGGAQSGANVLTF. DNA for the CDR3: TGCGCCAGCAGCTTGGCCCCAGGGGGGGCTCAATCTGGGGCCAACGTCCTGACTTTC.

This clone was detected once. This chain connects TRBV2 to TRBJ2-7, with D possibly being TRBD2 (5 bases). The CDR3 runs 13 residues. Per the germline V gene, CDR1 is SNHLY and CDR2 is FYNNEI. Between the trimmed V and J ends, which lost 7 bases and 1 base, there was a span of 11 bases. This CDR3 is CASNWGVSYEQYF. The CDR3 nucleotides read TGTGCCAGCAACTGGGGAGTTTCCTACGAGCAGTACTTC.

The V gene is TRBV7-2, the J gene TRBJ1-3; D is unclear. CDR3 length: 16 amino acids. V was clipped by 1 base and J by 4 bases, with 14 bases between them. Germline V gene data show CDR1 as SGHTA and CDR2 as FQGNSA. The CDR3: CASSLVATNRGNTIYF. The CDR3 nucleotides read TGTGCCAGCAGCTTAGTGGCGACGAACAGAGGAAACACCATATATTTT.

The chain joins TRBV5-1 to TRBJ1-1, with D tentatively TRBD1 (6 bases). CDR3 length: 16 amino acids. Germline V gives CDR1 SGHRS, CDR2 YFSETQ. V lost 4 bases to trimming and J lost 4 bases, with 20 bases between them. The CDR3 nucleotides read TGCGCCAGCAGCCCCTACGGACAGTCTCCATTCACTGAAGCTTTCTTT. This codes for CASSPYGQSPFTEAFF.

This chain uses TRBV7-9 with TRBJ2-7; D possibly corresponds to TRBD2 (6 bases). V was shortened by 5 bases and J by 3 bases, with 14 bases between the two germline ends. CDR1 and CDR2 from the germline V gene are SEHNR and FQNEAQ (reference sequence). The CDR3 has 14 amino acids. The CDR3 protein is CASSPGDFDYEQYF. The CDR3 nucleotides read TGTGCCAGCAGCCCGGGGGACTTTGACTACGAGCAGTACTTC. The whole variable domain, filled in from reference TRBV7-9 and TRBJ2-7, reads DTGVSQNPRHKITKRGQNVTFRCDPISEHNRLYWYRQTLGQGPEFLTYFQNEAQLEKSRLLSDRFSAERPKGSFSTLEIQRTEQGDSAMYLCASSPGDFDYEQYFGPGTRLTVT.

The chain recombines TRBV18 with TRBJ2-7, with 7 bases that match TRBD2. This CDR3 is built from 16 residues. Germline V CDR1 and CDR2: KGHSH, LQKENI. The J segment lost 5 bases and the V segment lost 3 bases, leaving 13 bases of the junction unmatched. The CDR3 sequence: CASSPPPGRVGHEQYF. The CDR3 DNA reads TGTGCCAGCTCACCCCCCCCGGGGAGGGTTGGTCACGAGCAGTACTTC. Supplemented by reference TRBV18 and TRBJ2-7, the full variable domain reads NAGVMQNPRHLVRRRGQEARLRCSPMKGHSHVYWYRQLPEEGLKFMVYLQKENIIDESGMPKERFSAEFPKEGPSILRIQQVVRGDSAAYFCASSPPPGRVGHEQYFGPGTRLTVT.

The chain links TRBV28 to TRBJ1-2, with 8 bases lining up with TRBD1. V was pared by 4 bases and J by 7 bases, with 8 bases of the junction left unmatched. The germline CDR1 and CDR2 sequences are MDHEN and SYDVKM. This CDR3 contains 14 residues. Written as DNA, the CDR3 is TGTGCCAGCAGTTCAGGACAGGGCGGGTTTGGCTACACCTTC. This codes for CASSSGQGGFGYTF.